This record covers a single T cell receptor beta chain. This clonotype was seen repeatedly, ten times or more. Its cognate antigen has yet to be identified. Base qualities are missing; no much larger clone stands one base away. Stable Graves' hyperthyroidism was defined as no progression to ophthalmopathy during 18 months of follow-up. The hyperthyroidism patients were between 18 and 65 years old and newly diagnosed, with a disease duration of less than 2 months. Any patient with an uncontrolled infection, another autoimmune disease, pregnancy or lactation was excluded. Diagnoses relied on clinical symptoms, serum thyroxine and TRAb, thyroid ultrasound and orbital computed tomography. PBMCs were separated from roughly 10 ml of fresh peripheral blood using Ficoll-Paque density gradient centrifugation. Trizol reagent was used to extract total RNA, and RNA quality was then checked on an Agilent 2100 Bioanalyzer.

The data were obtained in a study of T cells in Graves' hyperthyroidism and ophthalmopathy (dated by TCRdb to between 2018 and 2020). In the study overall: Peripheral blood was collected at initial diagnosis, before any treatment. A discovery cohort of approximately 100 patients, about 43 with Graves' ophthalmopathy and about 58 with stable Graves' hyperthyroidism, was used to find distinguishing TCR V-J signatures. Thyroid tissue and blood T-cell repertoires from roughly six Graves' hyperthyroidism patients were also compared in the study. According to the paper, TCR Vbeta CDR3 sequencing was carried out on around 140 peripheral blood samples, which came from 40 to 45 ophthalmopathy, approximately 78 hyperthyroidism and some 17 progressor patients. An independent validation cohort of under 20 hyperthyroidism patients and more than 15 patients who later progressed to ophthalmopathy tested prospective prediction of ophthalmopathy. The approximately 100 discovery patients were divided at random into training and test sets in a 7:3 ratio. Following sampling, methimazole starting at 30 mg daily was given to hyperthyroidism patients, and high-dose intravenous methylprednisolone was given to ophthalmopathy patients. Paper-wide results and their limitations: In validation, the model predicted progression to ophthalmopathy a median of roughly 6.5 months before onset, with 70% to 71% sensitivity and around 76% specificity. Ophthalmopathy was separated from stable hyperthyroidism by a 13 V-J signature model, with approximately 86% sensitivity and approximately 81% specificity obtained in cross-validation and 80%/75% obtained in testing. Most expanded thyroid clonotypes (frequency above 0.001) were also detected in blood, suggesting blood repertoires may reflect thyroid immune responses. No statistical method was used to set the sample size in advance, and investigators knew the group allocation.

V was cut back by 3 bases and J by 6 bases, leaving a gap of 11 bases between them. The CDR3 spans 13 residues, from the cysteine through the phenylalanine. Kept here is only the CDR3 DNA, which spans 39 bases and is read in frame from base 1. The germline V gene encodes CDR1 KGHSH and CDR2 LQKENI. The TCR beta CDR3 regions were amplified from RNA transcripts. A first-round RT-PCR of the TCR CDR3 used the HTBI primer set with the Qiagen OneStep RT-PCR kit. A second multiplex PCR round built the libraries, followed by size selection and purification. Sequencing of the libraries was done on an Illumina HiSeq2000 using paired-end 100 bp reads. Per the authors' processing: SOAPnuke was used to process the raw data, removing reads that contained adapters or uncalled bases, had a mean Phred below 15, or lacked an exact match to the constant primer or identifier. High-quality paired reads were merged using COPE v1.2.5, and each unique nucleotide sequence was defined as a clonotype. MiTCR v1.1 was used to align clonotypes to the IMGT TRBV, TRBD and TRBJ reference segments. Analysis was restricted to V-J combinations with a frequency above 0.0001, which covered over 98% of repertoires. A TCS score was defined as the ratio between F50 (clonal expansion) and ExV (chaos), using BLOSUM62-based TCRdist between CDR3 peptides within each V-J. Welch's t-statistics and random forest reduced 450 to 600 V-J features to 13, which were used in a naive Bayes classifier (R e1071). TCRdb took the public reads, trimmed them with fastp at Q25, ran MiXCR for clone calling and kept in-frame beta chains. Each record represents a unique CDR3 protein, reported with the most common genes and DNA among its rows. These V and J calls are TCRdb output, not the study's own analysis. Present in this sample are 200,000 to 250,000 distinct CDR3 sequences, roughly 15% of which were seen just once. Together, the top ten hold under 65% of the sample.

This sequence originates from a man over 45 with Graves' hyperthyroidism. Sequenced input: blood. The chain is assembled from TRBV18 and TRBJ1-2; TRBD1 is possibly the D segment (5 matching bases). Here the CDR3 is given as CASSPHSRDGYTF. Here is the DNA: TGTGCCAGCTCACCCCACTCCAGGGATGGCTACACCTTC.